This TCR beta chain was documented in a study of neurological immune-mediated disorders. TCRdb reprocessed the 5' RACE reads with MiXCR, giving one entry per CDR3 protein. The sample consists of tens of thousands of distinct CDR3 sequences, roughly 4.1% of them appearing once. At least ten counts were recorded for this clonotype. The specimen was PBMCs. The source of this sequence is a woman aged 55-75 years with multiple sclerosis.

The CDR3 here is CASSVEPLSTDTQYF. The CDR3 DNA follows: TGTGCCAGCAGCGTAGAACCCCTAAGCACAGATACGCAGTATTTT. The rearrangement uses TRBV9 and TRBJ2-3, with no clear D. From germline, CDR1 is SGDLS and CDR2 YYNGEE. CDR3 length: 15 amino acids. The V end was cut by 0 bases, the J end by 0 bases, with 8 bases between.